This T cell receptor (beta chain) was observed in a study of blood T cells in healthy people across ages. The study, taken as a whole, reports: TCR beta diversity, measured per million T cells, fell in a roughly linear way with age.

The second PCR ran about 7 to 12 cycles with a sample-barcoded 5' primer and J-beta primers. Sequencing yielded, for each sample, at least 3 million paired-end reads carrying CDR3. In TCRdb, the 5' RACE reads were re-called with MiXCR into one record per CDR3 protein. The repertoire holds some 760,000 distinct CDR3 sequences, with just under 25% as singletons. This clonotype came up a few times. Its antigen is undetermined. J was trimmed by 7 bases and V by 5 bases; bases with no gene match: 14. Germline V lookup: CDR1 SGHTA, CDR2 FQGNSA. The CDR3 is 16 residues long. These data are also associated with another study on T cells of mothers and their children. That paper notes: Nine systemically healthy Caucasian donors: three mothers, six children. Sequencing revealed no T cell clones that were persistent and microchimeric.

The V call is TRBV7-2, the J call TRBJ2-5; 9 bases match TRBD2. The sequenced sample consisted of blood. The receptor's source is a boy younger than 18 in good health. In DNA, the CDR3 is TGTGCCAGCAGCCTTGGGACCGGGACTAGCAGTGCGACCCAGTACTTC. Residues: CASSLGTGTSSATQYF.